This TCR beta chain was identified in a study of early T cells in non-severe SARS-CoV-2 infection. Study summary: The sequenced material was bulk RNA from unsorted whole blood, and its chains were unpaired.

Regarding the study as a whole: Lookups in VDJdb leaned toward anti-spike CD8 responses and missed private and CD4 specificities.

Comment on this clonotype: Antigen specificity is unknown.

The germline gives CDR1 LGHNT, CDR2 FRNRAP. The V gene lost 2 bases and the J gene lost 2 bases, with 21 bases spanning the gap. The CDR3 covers 18 residues. Individual cDNA molecules carried attached unique molecular identifiers. TCRdb passed the 5' RACE reads through MiXCR, listing each CDR3 protein once. The sample lists roughly 42,000 distinct CDR3 sequences, 10% to 15% occurring once. Source material: whole blood. The V gene is TRBV12-5, the J gene TRBJ2-5; tentative D call: TRBD2 (6 bases). The receptor was derived from an adult who was a healthcare worker with PCR-confirmed SARS-CoV-2 infection or an uninfected control (not recorded which). CDR3 bases: TGTGCTAGTGGTTTGAGTTGGGGCGGGACCGACCCTCAAGAGACCCAGTACTTC. Protein sequence: CASGLSWGGTDPQETQYF.